What follows are 25 T cell receptor beta chains derived from one specimen sequenced in a study of blood T cell repertoires in COVID-19. Repertoires were generated with immunoSEQ multiplex PCR, while TCRdb's copy carries only in-frame clones and drops some. The sample has 240,000 or so clones, roughly nine tenths seen once; the top ten hold 6.2%. The sequenced sample was peripheral blood. The origin of the receptors is a man in his 60s with acute or convalescent COVID-19.

The V call is TRBV4-1, the J call TRBJ1-1, with 10 bases matching TRBD1. This CDR3 contains 15 residues. Germline CDR1 MGHRA, CDR2 YSYEKL. Trimming took 5 bases from V and 1 from J; bases not matched to a gene: 4. The CDR3 DNA reads TGCGCCAGCAGCAAGGGACAGGGGTCGAACACTGAAGCTTTCTTT. It translates to CASSKGQGSNTEAFF.

The chain carries TRBV27 and TRBJ1-2; D is possibly TRBD1 (6 bases). Between the trimmed V and J ends, which lost 0 bases and 2 bases, there was a span of 10 bases. CDR1 MNHEY and CDR2 SMNVEV come from the germline V gene (reference sequence). The CDR3 is 15 residues long. CDR3 sequence (DNA): TGTGCCAGCAGTTTATCCGGGACACTAAACTATGGCTACACCTTC. Translation gives CASSLSGTLNYGYTF.

The chain is built from TRBV19 and TRBJ1-2; D is unclear. The CDR3 is made up of 13 amino acids. Per germline, CDR1 LNHDA and CDR2 SQIVND (reference sequence). Trimming took off 0 bases at V and 4 bases at J, with 6 bases between the two ends. CDR3 DNA: TGTGCCAGTAGTATAGACGGTGGCTATGGCTACACCTTC. Protein product: CASSIDGGYGYTF.

V is TRBV29-1 and J is TRBJ1-2; TRBD1 matches at 8 bases. Trimming cost V 6 bases and J 2 bases; bases outside gene matches: 2. CDR3 length: 12 amino acids. Germline-derived CDR1 and CDR2 are SQVTM and ANQGSEA. CDR3 nucleotides: TGCAGCGTCGGACAGGGAAACTATGGCTACACCTTC. This codes for CSVGQGNYGYTF. Complete variable domain (other parts from reference TRBV29-1 and TRBJ1-2): SAVISQKPSRDICQRGTSLTIQCQVDSQVTMMFWYRQQPGQSLTLIATANQGSEATYESGFVIDKFPISRPNLTFSTLTVSNMSPEDSSIYLCSVGQGNYGYTFGSGTRLTVV.

The gene calls are TRBV19 and TRBJ2-3; D is possibly TRBD2 (6 bases). Germline V gene sequence: CDR1 LNHDA, CDR2 SQIVND (reference sequence). The germline V and J ends were trimmed by 5 bases and 3 bases, with 15 bases remaining between them. This CDR3 is built from 15 residues. The CDR3 DNA sequence: TGTGCCAGTAGTCCAGGAGGGCGGGTAACAGATACGCAGTATTTT. Protein sequence: CASSPGGRVTDTQYF.

J is TRBJ1-2 and V is TRBV7-9; possibly TRBD1 for D (5 bases). The V end was cut by 1 base, the J end by 2 bases, with 11 bases between. The germline CDR1 and CDR2 sequences are SEHNR and FQNEAQ (reference sequence). CDR3 length: 15 amino acids. The CDR3, as DNA: TGTGCCAGCAGCTTAGAACGCGGGGCCAACTATGGCTACACCTTC. This codes for CASSLERGANYGYTF.

The CDR3 here is CAIGGQAETQYF. The CDR3 DNA sequence: TGTGCCATCGGGGGACAGGCCGAGACCCAGTACTTC. The V call is TRBV10-3, the J call TRBJ2-5; 8 nucleotides line up with TRBD1. Germline CDR1 ENHRY, CDR2 SYGVKD. J was trimmed by 5 bases and V by 8 bases; bases with no gene match: 4. The CDR3 extends over 12 amino acids.

The chain couples TRBV27 to TRBJ2-2; 9 nucleotides align to TRBD1. Trimming took 3 bases from V and 3 from J; bases not matched to a gene: 8. Germline CDR1 MNHEY, CDR2 SMNVEV (reference sequence). The CDR3 is 17 amino acids. The CDR3 DNA reads TGTGCCAGCAGTTTCCAAAGCGGGACAGGGTACACCGGGGAGCTGTTTTTT. This encodes CASSFQSGTGYTGELFF.

The chain links TRBV7-9 to TRBJ1-1; 9 nucleotides align to TRBD1. The junction had 10 bases not matched to a gene; V was cut back by 6 bases and J by 5 bases. This CDR3 is 15 amino acids long. Looked up from germline, CDR1 is SEHNR and CDR2 is FQNEAQ (reference sequence). Written as DNA, the CDR3 is TGTGCCAGCAGTCCACCGGGACAGGGTTTAACTGAAGCTTTCTTT. Its protein product is CASSPPGQGLTEAFF. The variable domain in full, with the rest retrieved from reference TRBV7-9 and TRBJ1-1, is DTGVSQNPRHKITKRGQNVTFRCDPISEHNRLYWYRQTLGQGPEFLTYFQNEAQLEKSRLLSDRFSAERPKGSFSTLEIQRTEQGDSAMYLCASSPPGQGLTEAFFGQGTRLTVV.

The chain joins TRBV18 to TRBJ2-3; TRBD1 might be the D (5 bases). Germline values: CDR1 KGHSH, CDR2 LQKENI. The CDR3 has 15 amino acids. The V and J ends lost 1 base and 0 bases respectively, with 8 bases between them. The CDR3 DNA follows: TGTGCCAGCTCACCACGCCAGGGAAGCACAGATACGCAGTATTTT. This codes for CASSPRQGSTDTQYF.

J is TRBJ2-7 and V is TRBV5-1; 9 positions agree with TRBD2. From germline, CDR1 is SGHRS and CDR2 YFSETQ. V lost 3 bases and J lost 4; bases outside the gene matches: 5. The CDR3 has 14 residues. CDR3: CASSSSGNRYEQYF. CDR3 bases: TGCGCCAGCAGCTCTAGCGGGAATCGGTACGAGCAGTACTTC.

This clone was seen just once. The CDR3, as DNA: TGTGCCAGCAGCTTAGAACCATCCGGGGGGGCCCGAAACACTGAAGCTTTCTTT. It yields the protein CASSLEPSGGARNTEAFF. The chain has TRBV7-6 and TRBJ1-1; a weak D match, TRBD1 (6 bases). The CDR3 covers 18 residues. With 1 base removed from V and 2 bases from J, the gap between germline ends came to 20 bases. The germline V gene has CDR1 SGHVS and CDR2 FNYEAQ.

This chain joins TRBV3-1 (or the pseudogene TRBV3-2) and TRBJ1-3, with D perhaps TRBD1 (5 bases). The length of the CDR3 is 15 residues. The germline V and J ends were trimmed by 0 bases and 8 bases, with 14 bases remaining between them. Germline values: CDR1 LGHDT, CDR2 YNNKEL (reference sequence). The chain's CDR3 is CASSQDKMPGDTIYF. DNA of the CDR3: TGTGCCAGCAGCCAAGATAAGATGCCGGGGGACACCATATATTTT.

The chain employs TRBV7-9 and TRBJ2-7; 10 nucleotides align to TRBD2. V shed 1 base and J 2 bases; nucleotides not matched to a gene: 5. Germline V gives CDR1 SEHNR, CDR2 FQNEAQ (reference sequence). This CDR3 is built from 16 residues. The CDR3 reads CASSLDGLAGAYEQYF. CDR3 DNA sequence: TGTGCCAGCAGCTTAGATGGGCTAGCGGGGGCCTACGAGCAGTACTTC.

This clone was detected a few times. Other DNA sequences within the sample encode an identical CDR3. The rearrangement uses TRBV29-1 and TRBJ1-1, with 7 bases identical to TRBD1. V lost 4 bases and J lost 4; bases outside the gene matches: 3. This CDR3 has 12 residues. Germline V CDR1 and CDR2: SQVTM, ANQGSEA. CDR3 sequence (DNA): TGCAGCGTTGCCAGACAGGGCACTGAAGCTTTCTTT. It specifies CSVARQGTEAFF.

V is TRBV3-1 (or the pseudogene TRBV3-2) and J is TRBJ2-5, with 7 bases identical to TRBD2. The CDR3 loop spans 15 amino acids. V gave up 1 base and J gave up 2 bases; unmatched junction bases: 4. Germline CDR1 LGHDT, CDR2 YNNKEL (reference sequence). The CDR3 sequence: CASSQGGLSQETQYF. In DNA form, the CDR3 reads TGTGCCAGCAGCCAAGGGGGACTATCACAAGAGACCCAGTACTTC.

The chain is built from TRBV7-8 and TRBJ1-1, with 7 nucleotides matching TRBD1. Germline V gene lookup returns CDR1 SGHVS and CDR2 FQNEAQ. V was clipped by 1 base and J by 0 bases; unmatched bases: 8. The CDR3 is 17 amino acids. The CDR3 DNA reads as TGTGCCAGCAGCTTAGGATGGGACAGTAATATGAACACTGAAGCTTTCTTT. Translation: CASSLGWDSNMNTEAFF. The full variable domain, its missing parts supplied by reference TRBV7-8 and TRBJ1-1, is GAGVSQSPRYKVAKRGQDVALRCDPISGHVSLFWYQQALGQGPEFLTYFQNEAQLDKSGLPSDRFFAERPEGSVSTLKIQRTQQEDSAVYLCASSLGWDSNMNTEAFFGQGTRLTVV.

The gene calls are TRBV5-8 and TRBJ2-2; D may be TRBD2 (5 bases). The CDR3 length is 13 residues. The germline V gene has CDR1 SGHTS and CDR2 YDEGEE. The ends were cut back, 3 bases at V and 6 bases at J, with 9 bases in the middle. CDR3 residues: CASSSRRAGELFF. CDR3 nucleotides: TGTGCCAGCAGCTCTCGGCGGGCCGGGGAGCTGTTTTTT.

This clone showed up just once. The same CDR3 is also encoded by other DNA sequences in this sample. The chain links TRBV6-5 to TRBJ1-5; D is uncertain. CDR3 length equals 13 residues. In germline, CDR1 is MNHEY, CDR2 SVGAGI. Trimming took 0 bases from V and 5 from J, leaving 5 bases between them. The CDR3 coding sequence is TGTGCCAGCAGTTACTCGAGATATCAGCCCCAGCATTTT. Translating it yields CASSYSRYQPQHF.

The V call is TRBV4-1, the J call TRBJ2-6, with 8 bases identical to TRBD1. This CDR3 has 19 residues. From germline, CDR1 is MGHRA and CDR2 YSYEKL. The junction had 8 bases not matched to a gene; V was cut back by 1 base and J by 0 bases. DNA of the CDR3: TGCGCCAGCAGCCAAGTGGCAGGACAGGGACTCTCTGGGGCCAACGTCCTGACTTTC. It encodes CASSQVAGQGLSGANVLTF.

V gene TRBV14 combines with J gene TRBJ1-2; possible D gene TRBD1, 5 bases. Looked up from germline, CDR1 is SGHDN and CDR2 is FVKESK. The CDR3 is 14 residues long. V was shortened by 0 bases and J by 4 bases, with 9 bases between the two germline ends. The CDR3 here is CASSQEAGIYGYTF. The CDR3 DNA follows: TGTGCCAGCAGCCAAGAAGCAGGGATCTATGGCTACACCTTC.

The V and J genes are TRBV28 and TRBJ2-3, with 8 positions matching TRBD2. Germline CDR1 is MDHEN and CDR2 is SYDVKM. J was trimmed by 4 bases and V by 4 bases; bases with no gene match: 16. The CDR3 consists of 18 residues. The CDR3 loop is CASSYYPYNSGKADTQYF. CDR3 nucleotides: TGTGCCAGCAGTTACTACCCCTATAATAGCGGGAAGGCAGATACGCAGTATTTT.

This chain links TRBV2 with TRBJ1-5; TRBD1 might be the D (5 bases). V was cut by 4 bases and J by 6 bases, with 13 bases left in between. This CDR3 has 14 residues. Germline CDR1 SNHLY, CDR2 FYNNEI. CDR3: CASSGGLDAQPQHF. The CDR3 DNA reads as TGTGCCAGCAGTGGGGGACTAGATGCTCAGCCCCAGCATTTT.

J is TRBJ2-2 and V is TRBV4-2; 7 nucleotides match TRBD2. Germline-derived CDR1 and CDR2 are LGHNA and YNFKEQ. The V gene end was trimmed by 6 bases and the J gene end by 0 bases; junction bases not matched to a gene: 7. This CDR3 is 16 amino acids long. The CDR3 loop reads CASRERAGANTGELFF. The CDR3 coding sequence is TGTGCCAGCAGGGAACGGGCGGGGGCGAACACCGGGGAGCTGTTTTTT.

This chain connects TRBV27 to TRBJ2-7; D is unclear. V was pared by 4 bases and J by 0 bases, with 7 bases between. The CDR3 spans 13 residues. Germline CDR1 is MNHEY and CDR2 is SMNVEV (reference sequence). The CDR3 DNA follows: TGTGCCAGCAGTTCTAGTTTCTCCTACGAGCAGTACTTC. This encodes CASSSSFSYEQYF.